What follows are 2 T cell receptor beta chains derived from one specimen sequenced in a study of regulatory T cells in long-lasting Graves disease. The time point: newly diagnosed GD, antithyroid drugs for less than 3 months. Construction of the TCR library relied on RNA isolated from PBMCs. Investigators prepared the TCR beta libraries by applying iRepertoire HTBI primers and Arm-PCR of CDR3 regions. TCRdb ran MiXCR on the multiplex PCR reads and lists one entry per CDR3 protein. The sample yields about 460,000 distinct CDR3 sequences, about 15% seen once. This same sample was also part of a study on T cells in Graves' hyperthyroidism and ophthalmopathy.

The source was peripheral blood mononuclear cells (PBMCs), collected at new diagnosis, from a patient treated with antithyroid drugs. The receptors were sampled from a woman in her fifties or sixties with Graves disease.

This rearrangement joins TRBV19 to TRBJ1-2; D remains ambiguous. V was clipped by 4 bases and J by 4 bases, with 7 bases between them. This CDR3 has 12 amino acids. The germline gives CDR1 LNHDA, CDR2 SQIVND (reference sequence). This CDR3 reads CASSRGGYGYTF. Here the CDR3 DNA reads TGTGCCAGTAGTAGAGGCGGCTATGGCTACACCTTC. Variable domain in full (rest from reference TRBV19 and TRBJ1-2): DGGITQSPKYLFRKEGQNVTLSCEQNLNHDAMYWYRQDPGQGLRLIYYSQIVNDFQKGDIAEGYSVSREKKESFPLTVTSAQKNPTAFYLCASSRGGYGYTFGSGTRLTVV.

In its sample, this clonotype was seen many times. The V call is TRBV11-2, the J call TRBJ2-7, with TRBD2 identical over 8 bases. The V gene's germline CDR1 is SGHAT and CDR2 FQNNGV. The CDR3 length is 16 residues. After removal of 6 bases from V and 3 bases from J, the junction contained 13 bases not matched to a gene. CDR3 nucleotides: TGTGCCAGCAGAGGGGCCGGTAGCGGGATTGGCTACGAGCAGTACTTC. This encodes CASRGAGSGIGYEQYF.